This note documents a single T cell receptor beta chain sequence. This clonotype has ten or more counts. There is no known antigen for this receptor. No base quality information exists; no much larger clone differs at one position. The data derive from a study of response to subunit inactivated influenza vaccine listed by TCRdb under 2018. For the wider study: To follow how T cells responded to a trivalent subunit inactivated influenza vaccine, the researchers relied on deep quantitative profiling of the T cell receptor repertoire. Study-wide conclusions, independent of this receptor: The authors proposed that each seasonal influenza vaccination may bring in only a limited number of new T cells.

Library preparation used RT-PCR. Instrument on record: Illumina HiSeq 2500. The public reads were reprocessed in TCRdb via fastp at Q25 and MiXCR, keeping in-frame beta chains. Rows are combined by CDR3 protein, so each entry shows the most common genes and DNA. This sample comprises roughly 170,000 distinct CDR3 sequences, about a tenth of them detected only once. Roughly 11% of the sample rests with the top ten. According to the germline V gene, CDR1 reads MNHEY and CDR2 reads SVGEGT. CDR3 length: 13 amino acids, cysteine to phenylalanine. Only the CDR3 region is kept as DNA, spanning 39 bases read in frame from base 1. Trimming removed 4 bases from V and 6 bases from J; the gene matches leave 3 bases unexplained.

Specimen: non-naive T cells sorted from PBMCs, collected on the day of vaccination. The sample's cell subset or site label, in plain terms: memory T cell fraction. The TCR was taken from a man aged 45-65 years who received an inactivated influenza vaccine. Donor details come from another sample of the same person, matched by shared clones. The chain is made from TRBV6-2 or TRBV6-3 and TRBJ1-2; 9 junctional bases match TRBD1. The DNA sequence reads TGTGCCAGCAGTTGGACAGGGGTGGATGGCTACACCTTC. This gives the protein CASSWTGVDGYTF.